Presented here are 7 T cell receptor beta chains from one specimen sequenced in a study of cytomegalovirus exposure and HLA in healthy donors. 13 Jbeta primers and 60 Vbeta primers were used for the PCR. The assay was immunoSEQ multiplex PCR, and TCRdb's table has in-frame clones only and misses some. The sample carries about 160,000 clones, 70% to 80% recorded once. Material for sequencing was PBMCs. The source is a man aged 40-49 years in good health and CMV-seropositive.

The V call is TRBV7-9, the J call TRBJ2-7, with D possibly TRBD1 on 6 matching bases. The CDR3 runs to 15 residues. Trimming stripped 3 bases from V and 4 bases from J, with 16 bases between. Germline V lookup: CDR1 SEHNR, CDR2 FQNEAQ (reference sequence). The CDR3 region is CASSFMTGGAYEQYF. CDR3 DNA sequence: TGTGCCAGCAGCTTCATGACAGGTGGGGCTTACGAGCAGTACTTC. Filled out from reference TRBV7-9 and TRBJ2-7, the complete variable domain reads DTGVSQNPRHKITKRGQNVTFRCDPISEHNRLYWYRQTLGQGPEFLTYFQNEAQLEKSRLLSDRFSAERPKGSFSTLEIQRTEQGDSAMYLCASSFMTGGAYEQYFGPGTRLTVT.

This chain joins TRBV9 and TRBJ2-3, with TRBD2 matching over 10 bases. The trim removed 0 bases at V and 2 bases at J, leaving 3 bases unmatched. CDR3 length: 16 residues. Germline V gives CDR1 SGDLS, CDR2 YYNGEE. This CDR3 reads CASSVGTSGFTDTQYF. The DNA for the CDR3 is TGTGCCAGCAGCGTAGGGACTAGCGGTTTCACAGATACGCAGTATTTT.

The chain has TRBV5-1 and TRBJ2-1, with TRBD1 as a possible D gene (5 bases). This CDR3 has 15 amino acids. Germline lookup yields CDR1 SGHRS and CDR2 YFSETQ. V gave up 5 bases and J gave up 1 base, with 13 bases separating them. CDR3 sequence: CASRSRRQSYNEQFF. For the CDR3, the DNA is TGCGCCAGCAGATCCCGGAGACAGTCCTACAATGAGCAGTTCTTC.

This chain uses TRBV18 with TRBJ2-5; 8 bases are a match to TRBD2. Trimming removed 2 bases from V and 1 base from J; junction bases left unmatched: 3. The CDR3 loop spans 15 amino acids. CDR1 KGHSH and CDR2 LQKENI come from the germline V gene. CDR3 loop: CASSPSLAGQETQYF. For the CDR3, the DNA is TGTGCCAGCTCACCATCCCTAGCGGGCCAAGAGACCCAGTACTTC. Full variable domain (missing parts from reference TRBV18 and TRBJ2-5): NAGVMQNPRHLVRRRGQEARLRCSPMKGHSHVYWYRQLPEEGLKFMVYLQKENIIDESGMPKERFSAEFPKEGPSILRIQQVVRGDSAAYFCASSPSLAGQETQYFGPGTRLLVL.

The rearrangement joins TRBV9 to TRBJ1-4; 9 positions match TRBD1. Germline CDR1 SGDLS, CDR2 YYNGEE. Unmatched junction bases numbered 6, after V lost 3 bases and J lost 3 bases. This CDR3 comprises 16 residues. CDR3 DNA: TGTGCCAGCAGCGGCCCGGGACAGGGATCTAATGAAAAACTGTTTTTT. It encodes CASSGPGQGSNEKLFF. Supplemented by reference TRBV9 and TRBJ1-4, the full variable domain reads DSGVTQTPKHLITATGQRVTLRCSPRSGDLSVYWYQQSLDQGLQFLIQYYNGEERAKGNILERFSAQQFPDLHSELNLSSLELGDSALYFCASSGPGQGSNEKLFFGSGTQLSVL.

In DNA form, the CDR3 reads TGTGCCAGCATCATTCCCCGGGACTTGAAAGTCCGGGGTCGGGGCGAGCAGTACTTC. This translates into CASIIPRDLKVRGRGEQYF. The chain employs TRBV7-3 and TRBJ2-5, with D perhaps matching TRBD2 (6 bases). The J call could be wrong; TRBJ2-7 is a better fit for the DNA end. Germline V gene sequence: CDR1 SGHTA, CDR2 FQGTGA. The CDR3 is made up of 19 amino acids.

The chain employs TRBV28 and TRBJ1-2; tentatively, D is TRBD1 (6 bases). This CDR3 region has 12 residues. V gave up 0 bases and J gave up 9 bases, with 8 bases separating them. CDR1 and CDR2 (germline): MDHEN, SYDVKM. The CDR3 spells CASSLWGASYTF. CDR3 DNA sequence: TGTGCCAGCAGTTTATGGGGGGCTAGCTACACCTTC.